What follows describes a single T cell receptor beta chain. These data originate in a study of human T cells and chemical hapten exposure. Background on the study: Patients, a majority of them female, were diagnosed with alopecia areata, totalis or universalis.

TCRdb re-derived calls from the RACE reads in MiXCR, one entry per CDR3 protein. Among some 60,000 distinct CDR3 sequences, around 11% were seen once, and the ten largest hold 2.4%. V was pared by 6 bases and J by 2 bases, with 18 bases between. The CDR3 is 16 residues long. Germline V gives CDR1 SGHTA, CDR2 FQGNSA. Documented time point: patch test 3, about 24 weeks after DPC sensitization. The treatment: therapeutic diphenylcyclopropenone sensitization with weekly scalp DPC. This chain uses TRBV7-2 with TRBJ2-3; D is unresolved. Here the sequenced sample was whole blood, taken in connection with sensitization to the hapten diphenylcyclopropenone (DPC). The clonotype comes from a man aged 25-45 years with alopecia areata. Some clones in this sample may be carry-over from other donors' samples. CDR3 DNA sequence: TGTGCCAGCAGTCCGACACTGCTTGCGGACACAGATACGCAGTATTTT. Translation: CASSPTLLADTDTQYF.